Following are 21 T cell receptor beta chains from one sample sequenced in a study of blood T cell repertoires in COVID-19. Assay used: immunoSEQ multiplex PCR; TCRdb lists only in-frame clones, some missing. This repertoire shows approximately 190,000 clones, around 84% found once; its top ten account for 3% to 3.5%. Input material: PBMCs or T cells enriched from blood (not recorded which). The receptors originated from a woman younger than 45 who had been exposed to COVID-19.

The chain uses TRBV21-1 and TRBJ1-2; the table's D call of TRBD1 was not tested on the DNA. TRBV21-1 is shown as a pseudogene. The length of the CDR3 is 15 residues. The CDR3 nucleotides are TGTGCCAGCAGCCCCCGCAGGGGGCGGGTCTATGGCTACACCTTC. Translation gives CASSPRRGRVYGYTF.

The V and J genes are TRBV21-1 and TRBJ1-6; TRBD1, the table's D call, was not compared with the DNA. TRBV21-1 constitutes a pseudogene. The CDR3 consists of 14 residues. CDR3 nucleotide sequence: TGTGCCAGCAGCAAAGGCAGGGGCGATTCACCCCTCCACTTT. Amino acid sequence: CASSKGRGDSPLHF.

V and J are TRBV14 and TRBJ2-3; weak D call: TRBD1 (6 bases). CDR1 is SGHDN and CDR2 is FVKESK in the germline V gene. The CDR3 length is 13 residues. V was clipped by 6 bases and J by 4 bases, with 11 bases between them. CDR3 in amino acids: CASRPQGPDTQYF. The CDR3 nucleotides are TGTGCCAGCAGGCCACAGGGCCCAGATACGCAGTATTTT.

This chain joins TRBV6-5 and TRBJ2-7, with D possibly being TRBD1 (8 bases). Trimming stripped 7 bases from V and 5 bases from J, with 15 bases between. CDR1 and CDR2 from the germline V gene are MNHEY and SVGAGI. The CDR3 runs 13 residues. The CDR3 sequence: CASNRQGRDEQYF. CDR3 bases: TGTGCCAGCAATAGACAGGGGAGGGACGAGCAGTACTTC.

The chain joins TRBV28 to TRBJ1-6; a possible D gene is TRBD1 (5 bases). The CDR3 loop spans 13 amino acids. Deletions cut 2 bases from V and 14 bases from J, with 13 bases between. CDR1 and CDR2 from the germline V gene are MDHEN and SYDVKM. CDR3 sequence (DNA): TGTGCCAGCAGTTTAGGGGCCCCCAAGGCCCTCCACTTT. Translation: CASSLGAPKALHF.

The chain links TRBV9 to TRBJ2-5; 8 bases map to TRBD2. The ends lost 3 bases at V and 2 bases at J; junction bases unmatched: 6. CDR3 length: 15 residues. CDR1 is SGDLS and CDR2 is YYNGEE in the germline V gene. The CDR3 is CASSAAGDHQETQYF. The CDR3 DNA sequence: TGTGCCAGCAGCGCAGCGGGGGACCATCAAGAGACCCAGTACTTC. The whole variable domain, filled in from reference TRBV9 and TRBJ2-5, reads DSGVTQTPKHLITATGQRVTLRCSPRSGDLSVYWYQQSLDQGLQFLIQYYNGEERAKGNILERFSAQQFPDLHSELNLSSLELGDSALYFCASSAAGDHQETQYFGPGTRLLVL.

V usage is TRBV5-4 and J usage is TRBJ2-5; 8 bases are shared with TRBD2. CDR3 size: 16 residues. The germline V gene has CDR1 SGHNT and CDR2 YYREEE (reference sequence). The trim removed 3 bases at V and 3 bases at J, leaving 10 bases unmatched. CDR3 region: CASSWASGGYKETQYF. CDR3 nucleotide sequence: TGTGCCAGCAGCTGGGCGAGCGGGGGTTATAAAGAGACCCAGTACTTC.

CDR3 coding DNA: TGCGCCAGCAGCTTGGCCGACAGCCGAATCACTGGAAACACCATATATTTT. This sequence encodes CASSLADSRITGNTIYF. V is TRBV5-1 and J is TRBJ1-3; perhaps TRBD1 as D (5 bases). Germline V gene sequence: CDR1 SGHRS, CDR2 YFSETQ. The CDR3 is 17 residues long. V was clipped by 0 bases and J by 2 bases, with 15 bases between them.

This clone came up once. CDR3 amino acids: CASSSFTSGGYNEQFF. The CDR3 DNA is TGTGCCAGCAGCTCCTTTACTAGCGGGGGCTACAATGAGCAGTTCTTC. V and J are TRBV5-5 and TRBJ2-1; 11 bases map to TRBD2. This CDR3 comprises 16 residues. Germline values: CDR1 SGHKS, CDR2 YYEKEE (reference sequence). V gave up 3 bases and J gave up 3 bases; unmatched junction bases: 5.

The chain links TRBV7-9 to TRBJ2-1; TRBD1 matches 9 bases. The V and J ends lost 1 base and 12 bases, in that order; junction bases with no gene match: 10. This CDR3 has 15 residues. CDR1 and CDR2 from the germline V gene are SEHNR and FQNEAQ (reference sequence). The DNA for the CDR3 is TGTGCCAGCAGCTTAGGTCAGGACAGGGGACGGGGGCAGTTCTTC. Residues: CASSLGQDRGRGQFF.

The chain joins TRBV19 to TRBJ1-5; D unresolved. V was pared by 5 bases and J by 6 bases, with 8 bases between. This CDR3 region has 12 residues. The germline gives CDR1 LNHDA, CDR2 SQIVND (reference sequence). The CDR3: CASSPRGQPQHF. The CDR3 DNA sequence: TGTGCCAGTAGTCCCCGCGGTCAGCCCCAGCATTTT.

This chain's CDR3 is CASSRSPEIQPQHF. The CDR3 DNA sequence: TGCGCCAGCAGCCGCTCTCCAGAAATACAGCCCCAGCATTTT. The chain joins TRBV4-1 to TRBJ1-5; D gene uncertain. The CDR3 covers 14 residues. Germline CDR1 is MGHRA and CDR2 is YSYEKL. V was cut by 4 bases and J by 7 bases, with 14 bases left in between.

This clone appeared a single time. The V call is TRBV9, the J call TRBJ2-7, with a weak D call TRBD2 (5 bases). There are 17 residues in the CDR3. CDR1 SGDLS and CDR2 YYNGEE come from the germline V gene. V was trimmed by 1 base and J by 3 bases, leaving 20 bases between them. The CDR3 region has the DNA TGTGCCAGCAGCGTAACTCCCAGAGGGAGAAACCTCTACGAGCAGTACTTC. Translating gives CASSVTPRGRNLYEQYF. The variable domain in full, with the rest retrieved from reference TRBV9 and TRBJ2-7, is DSGVTQTPKHLITATGQRVTLRCSPRSGDLSVYWYQQSLDQGLQFLIQYYNGEERAKGNILERFSAQQFPDLHSELNLSSLELGDSALYFCASSVTPRGRNLYEQYFGPGTRLTVT.

The rearrangement links TRBV7-9 to TRBJ1-6, with 10 bases aligning to TRBD1. Losses at the gene ends were 4 bases for V and 9 bases for J; bases not matched to a gene: 3. This CDR3 has 14 residues. Per the germline V gene, CDR1 is SEHNR and CDR2 is FQNEAQ (reference sequence). In DNA form, the CDR3 reads TGTGCCAGCAGCTCCGGGACAGGGGCTTCACCCCTCCACTTT. As protein: CASSSGTGASPLHF.

This chain connects TRBV3-1 (or the pseudogene TRBV3-2) to TRBJ2-4, with TRBD1 matching over 8 bases. Germline V gives CDR1 LGHDT, CDR2 YNNKEL (reference sequence). The V and J ends lost 4 bases and 7 bases, in that order; junction bases with no gene match: 9. CDR3 size: 15 residues. As DNA, the CDR3 is TGTGCCAGCAGCCTAACAGGACAGGGAGATAACATTCAGTACTTC. Amino acids: CASSLTGQGDNIQYF.

The rearrangement joins TRBV14 to TRBJ1-1, with D possibly TRBD1 on 5 matching bases. The V gene's germline CDR1 is SGHDN and CDR2 FVKESK. V gave up 4 bases and J gave up 1 base, with 10 bases separating them. CDR3 length: 14 amino acids. This CDR3 is CASSLETGNTEAFF. The CDR3 DNA follows: TGTGCCAGCAGCCTAGAAACAGGGAACACTGAAGCTTTCTTT.

This clone was picked up one time. The chain recombines TRBV21-1 with TRBJ2-1; the table names TRBD2, a call not compared with the DNA. TRBV21-1 constitutes a pseudogene. CDR3 size: 13 residues. The CDR3 is CASKGLIHNEQFF. Here the CDR3 DNA reads TGTGCCAGCAAGGGACTAATTCACAATGAGCAGTTCTTC.

The V call is TRBV5-1, the J call TRBJ1-4; tentatively, D is TRBD1 (5 bases). V was cut by 3 bases and J by 8 bases, with 14 bases left in between. Germline-derived CDR1 and CDR2 are SGHRS and YFSETQ. The CDR3 has 14 residues. CDR3 residues: CASSSQRGREKLFF. The DNA of the CDR3 is TGCGCCAGCAGCTCTCAAAGGGGTCGGGAAAAACTGTTTTTT.

There are a few counts of this clone. V gene TRBV2 combines with J gene TRBJ1-1; D is ambiguous. CDR1 is SNHLY and CDR2 is FYNNEI in the germline V gene. V lost 5 bases and J 4 bases, leaving 17 bases between the germline ends. The CDR3 runs 15 residues. In DNA form, the CDR3 reads TGTGCCAGCAGTCCGACCCCTTTGACGGGCACTGAAGCTTTCTTT. Encoded protein: CASSPTPLTGTEAFF. Supplemented by reference TRBV2 and TRBJ1-1, the full variable domain reads EPEVTQTPSHQVTQMGQEVILRCVPISNHLYFYWYRQILGQKVEFLVSFYNNEISEKSEIFDDQFSVERPDGSNFTLKIRSTKLEDSAMYFCASSPTPLTGTEAFFGQGTRLTVV.

The rearrangement uses TRBV7-2 and TRBJ2-7; TRBD2 agrees at 10 bases. V lost 5 bases and J lost 4; bases outside the gene matches: 14. The germline gives CDR1 SGHTA, CDR2 FQGNSA. This CDR3 has 17 residues. The DNA of the CDR3 is TGTGCCAGCAGCCCCACTCCCCTAGCGGGGGATCCTTACGAGCAGTACTTC. This translates into CASSPTPLAGDPYEQYF.

The chain is built from TRBV5-4 and TRBJ1-2; 7 bases match TRBD1. This CDR3 has 15 residues. Germline CDR1 SGHNT, CDR2 YYREEE (reference sequence). J gave up 4 bases and V 4 bases, and 10 bases lay outside the gene matches. CDR3 DNA: TGTGCCAGCAGCAGAGAAGTTCGGGACAGCTATGGCTACACCTTC. Translation: CASSREVRDSYGYTF.